These 17 T cell receptor beta chains were sequenced from one sample in a study of blood T cell repertoires in COVID-19. Produced via immunoSEQ multiplex PCR; TCRdb's table is partial and in-frame only. The repertoire holds around 34,000 clones, with 80% to 90% as singletons. Material for sequencing was peripheral blood. The receptors were gathered from a man aged 45-65 years with acute or convalescent COVID-19.

The V and J genes are TRBV5-1 and TRBJ1-1; D possibly corresponds to TRBD1 (5 bases). The CDR3 runs to 15 residues. Germline V gene data show CDR1 as SGHRS and CDR2 as YFSETQ. Trimming shortened V by 2 bases and J by 5 bases, and 16 bases separated the two germline ends. CDR3 DNA sequence: TGCGCCAGCAGCTTACCAGGTCTACGGGGGACTGAAGCTTTCTTT. This translates into CASSLPGLRGTEAFF.

The chain carries TRBV5-1 and TRBJ2-7; TRBD2 matches at 11 bases. The J segment lost 3 bases and the V segment lost 4 bases, leaving 12 bases of the junction unmatched. The germline gives CDR1 SGHRS, CDR2 YFSETQ. The CDR3 totals 17 residues. In DNA form, the CDR3 reads TGCGCCAGCAGCCAGGGGCTAGCGGGGGGAACAATCTACGAGCAGTACTTC. As protein: CASSQGLAGGTIYEQYF.

CDR3 sequence: CASSLAVVSAYEQYF. CDR3 sequence (DNA): TGTGCCAGCAGCTTGGCCGTGGTCAGCGCCTACGAGCAGTACTTC. The chain employs TRBV5-5 and TRBJ2-7; D not resolved. V shed 0 bases and J shed 2 bases, with 12 bases lying between them. Germline lookup yields CDR1 SGHKS and CDR2 YYEKEE (reference sequence). The CDR3 has 15 amino acids.

CDR3 DNA sequence: TGTGCCAGCAGCCAAGGAAGGGGCGTCTACGAGCAGTACTTC. This codes for CASSQGRGVYEQYF. The genes are TRBV14 and TRBJ2-7; possibly TRBD1 for D (5 bases). CDR1 SGHDN and CDR2 FVKESK come from the germline V gene. CDR3 size: 14 residues. The V gene lost 1 base and the J gene lost 3 bases, with 10 bases spanning the gap.

The chain has TRBV21-1 and TRBJ1-1; the D call in the table, TRBD1, was not verified against the DNA. TRBV21-1 has pseudogene status. The CDR3 totals 17 residues. CDR3 in amino acids: CASTYILSGTGQTEAFF. In DNA form, the CDR3 reads TGTGCCAGCACCTACATCCTGTCCGGGACAGGGCAGACTGAAGCTTTCTTT.

The rearrangement links TRBV9 to TRBJ2-2, with D uncertain. The germline V gene encodes CDR1 SGDLS and CDR2 YYNGEE. Trimming removed 0 bases from V and 7 bases from J, with 7 bases in between. This CDR3 comprises 13 residues. CDR3 region: CASSVAGFGELFF. In DNA form, the CDR3 reads TGTGCCAGCAGCGTAGCCGGTTTCGGGGAGCTGTTTTTT.

The rearrangement links TRBV12-5 to TRBJ1-1, with D possibly TRBD1 on 6 matching bases. The CDR3 spans 18 residues. V gave up 1 base and J gave up 1 base, with 19 bases separating them. Germline-derived CDR1 and CDR2 are LGHNT and FRNRAP. The DNA of the CDR3 is TGTGCTAGTGGTTTGGGACTTCTGTGGGACACCGAGAACACTGAAGCTTTCTTT. Translating it yields CASGLGLLWDTENTEAFF.

V and J are TRBV28 and TRBJ1-1; D may be TRBD1 (5 bases). This CDR3 is built from 14 residues. Looked up from germline, CDR1 is MDHEN and CDR2 is SYDVKM. The germline V and J ends were trimmed by 3 bases and 4 bases, with 12 bases remaining between them. CDR3 nucleotide sequence: TGTGCCAGCAGTTTGGCCACAGGTGCCACTGAAGCTTTCTTT. This sequence encodes CASSLATGATEAFF.

The chain recombines TRBV28 with TRBJ1-6; 12 bases agree with TRBD1. In germline, CDR1 is MDHEN, CDR2 SYDVKM. The CDR3 consists of 14 residues. Trimming cost V 7 bases and J 12 bases; bases outside gene matches: 7. The CDR3 here is CASTPGTGGIPLHF. In DNA form, the CDR3 reads TGTGCCAGCACTCCCGGGACAGGGGGCATACCCCTCCACTTT. The variable domain in full, with the rest retrieved from reference TRBV28 and TRBJ1-6, is DVKVTQSSRYLVKRTGEKVFLECVQDMDHENMFWYRQDPGLGLRLIYFSYDVKMKEKGDIPEGYSVSREKKERFSLILESASTNQTSMYLCASTPGTGGIPLHFGNGTRLTVT.

This clone was observed once. The chain has TRBV27 and TRBJ2-1; 10 positions agree with TRBD2. Germline assignment: CDR1 MNHEY and CDR2 SMNVEV (reference sequence). The CDR3 runs 15 residues. Trimming removed 7 bases from V and 8 bases from J; junction bases left unmatched: 11. CDR3 sequence: CASIARSGGGYEQFF. The DNA for the CDR3 is TGTGCCAGCATAGCAAGGAGCGGGGGGGGTTATGAGCAGTTCTTC.

V gene TRBV6-1 combines with J gene TRBJ1-1; 9 bases fit TRBD1. CDR1 MNHNS and CDR2 SASEGT come from the germline V gene. V was clipped by 1 base and J by 11 bases; unmatched bases: 5. This CDR3 has 13 amino acids. The CDR3 DNA reads TGTGCCAGCAGTGAAGTCCAGACAGGGGGGGCTTTCTTT. Its translation is CASSEVQTGGAFF.

The chain uses TRBV5-1 and TRBJ1-5; TRBD1 matches at 7 bases. This CDR3 is built from 17 residues. Germline assignment: CDR1 SGHRS and CDR2 YFSETQ. J lost 5 bases, V lost 4 bases, and 15 bases had no gene match. CDR3 in DNA: TGCGCCAGCAGCCCAGGGACCGGACAGGCACGATATCAGCCCCAGCATTTT. The encoded protein is CASSPGTGQARYQPQHF.

The V and J genes are TRBV10-3 and TRBJ1-1; D is unresolved. The CDR3 totals 13 residues. The V end was cut by 6 bases, the J end by 1 base, with 9 bases between. The germline CDR1 and CDR2 sequences are ENHRY and SYGVKD. CDR3 sequence (DNA): TGTGCCATCAGCGGCGGAGAGAACACTGAAGCTTTCTTT. Its translation is CAISGGENTEAFF.

The chain has TRBV7-9 and TRBJ2-1, with a weak D call TRBD2 (5 bases). This CDR3 comprises 11 residues. CDR1 is SEHNR, CDR2 FQNEAQ, per germline (reference sequence). The ends were cut back, 5 bases at V and 8 bases at J, with 7 bases in the middle. CDR3 DNA: TGTGCCAGCAGCCCTAGCTATGAGCAGTTCTTC. Translated: CASSPSYEQFF.

This chain connects TRBV7-9 to TRBJ1-2; D may be TRBD1 (5 bases). Germline values: CDR1 SEHNR, CDR2 FQNEAQ (reference sequence). V dropped 5 bases and J dropped 3 bases, with 10 bases sitting between them. The CDR3 is 13 residues long. DNA of the CDR3: TGTGCCAGCAGCCCACAGGAAGACTATGGCTACACCTTC. Its translation: CASSPQEDYGYTF.

The chain has TRBV27 and TRBJ2-2; D unclear. Germline CDR1 MNHEY, CDR2 SMNVEV (reference sequence). V gave up 7 bases and J gave up 5 bases, with 11 bases separating them. This CDR3 spans 13 amino acids. The CDR3 bases are TGTGCCAGCAATAAAGGAGTTACCGGGGAGCTGTTTTTT. Encoded protein: CASNKGVTGELFF.

On this clone itself: The sample contains more than one DNA sequence encoding this CDR3. The rearrangement uses TRBV6-5 and TRBJ1-1; D might be TRBD1 (6 bases). Germline V gene lookup returns CDR1 MNHEY and CDR2 SVGAGI. The CDR3 spans 15 residues. Trimming pared 0 bases from V and 2 bases from J, leaving 10 bases between. CDR3 bases: TGTGCCAGCAGTTACTCTTCCAGGGGAAACACTGAAGCTTTCTTT. It is translated as CASSYSSRGNTEAFF.